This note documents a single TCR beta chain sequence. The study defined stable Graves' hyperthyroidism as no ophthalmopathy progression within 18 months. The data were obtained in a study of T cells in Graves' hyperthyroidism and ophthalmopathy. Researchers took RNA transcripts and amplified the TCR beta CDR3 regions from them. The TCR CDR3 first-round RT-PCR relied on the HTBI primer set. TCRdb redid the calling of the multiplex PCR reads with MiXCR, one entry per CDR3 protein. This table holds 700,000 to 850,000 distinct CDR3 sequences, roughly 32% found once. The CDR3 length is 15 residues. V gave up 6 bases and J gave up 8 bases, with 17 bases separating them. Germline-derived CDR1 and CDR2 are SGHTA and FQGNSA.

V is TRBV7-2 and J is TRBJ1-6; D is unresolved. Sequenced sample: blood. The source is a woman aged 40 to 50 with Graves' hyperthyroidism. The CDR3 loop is CASSPRRVRDSPLHF. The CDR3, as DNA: TGTGCCAGCAGTCCGAGGAGAGTTCGGGATTCACCCCTCCACTTT.